This T cell receptor (beta chain) was recovered during a study of CD8 T cells in Susac syndrome. Bulk CD8+ and CD4+ cells came from magnetic negative isolation; CD8+ TEMRA by FACS. Random-hexamer reverse transcription was applied to roughly 0.5 to 1 ug RNA. A multiplex approach, immunoSEQ multiplex PCR, amplified TCR beta CDR3 across 54 Vbeta and 13 Jbeta. TCRdb re-analysed the immunoSEQ multiplex PCR reads in MiXCR, keeping a single row per CDR3 protein. The sample lists tens of thousands of distinct CDR3 sequences, roughly nine tenths seen once, with 0.2% in the top ten. This CDR3 is built from 14 residues. CDR1 is MNHEY, CDR2 SVGEGT, per germline. Germline trimming cut 5 bases from V and 6 bases from J; bases unmatched to any gene: 3.

This rearrangement joins TRBV6-2 or TRBV6-3 to TRBJ2-2; 10 nucleotides align to TRBD1. Sequencing input: CD8+ T cells from PBMCs. The receptor comes from a human donor in good health. In DNA, the CDR3 is TGTGCCAGCAGTCCCGGGACAGGGGCCGGGGAGCTGTTTTTT. Amino acid sequence: CASSPGTGAGELFF.